A selection of T cell receptor beta chains follows, all from one sample in a study of blood T cells in healthy people across ages. One entry per CDR3 protein results from TCRdb running MiXCR on the 5' RACE reads. The sample has some 900,000 distinct CDR3 sequences, around 49% seen once. The source material was blood. These receptors were collected from a man aged 25-45 years in good health. Each CDR3 is given with its conserved first and last residue. The order of the fields is V gene, clone size, J gene, D gene, CDR3 DNA, CDR3 protein. D genes are given only for firm matches. A row's size may be missing; if present it is once, few, many or a size class.

TRBV7-2	few	TRBJ2-5	.	TGTGCGTCGGGCACCGAGTACCAAGAGACCCAGTACTTC	CASGTEYQETQYF
TRBV6-5	.	TRBJ1-4	TRBD1	TGTGCCAGCGGAATAAGGGACAGAAGTTACGAAAAACTGTTTTTT	CASGIRDRSYEKLFF
TRBV19	.	TRBJ1-5	.	TGTGCCAGTAGTATCTTGGACAGTTCCCTCAATCAGCCCCAGCATTTT	CASSILDSSLNQPQHF
TRBV30	.	TRBJ1-5	.	TGTGCCTGGAGTGTATTAGGGAGGCATCAGCCCCAGCATTTT	CAWSVLGRHQPQHF
TRBV27	few	TRBJ2-5	.	TGTGCCAGCAGTTCACAACAAGGGGGGATCCAAGAGACCCAGTACTTC	CASSSQQGGIQETQYF
TRBV27	.	TRBJ2-7	TRBD1	TGTGCCACCGGGACCGGGACAGGTGCGTACTTC	CATGTGTGAYF
TRBV28	many	TRBJ2-1	.	TGTGCCAGCAGTTTTAGGGGGAGCTCCTACAATGAGCAGTTCTTC	CASSFRGSSYNEQFF
TRBV7-2	.	TRBJ2-5	.	TGTGCCAGCAGCTTAGCGAAGTACCAAGAGACCCAGTACTTC	CASSLAKYQETQYF
TRBV3-1	.	TRBJ2-3	TRBD1	TGTGCCAGCAGCCCGGGACAGTTAAAAACAGATACGCAGTATTTT	CASSPGQLKTDTQYF
TRBV28	.	TRBJ2-1	.	TGTGCCAGCAGGCAGGGTATCGGTATGCGGTTCTTC	CASRQGIGMRFF
TRBV11-2	.	TRBJ2-7	TRBD2	TGTGCCACCAACCGGGACTACGATTCAGACTGGGAGCAGTACTTC	CATNRDYDSDWEQYF